This T cell receptor beta chain appears in the sequencing data of a study of blood T cells in healthy people across ages. The donors, all healthy, were Caucasians living in Russia, aged roughly 6 to 100. Findings and limits, study-wide: Unsorted PBMCs ruled out conclusive naive versus antigen-experienced comparison.

Primed by a sample-barcoded 5' primer and a J-beta primer mix, a second PCR proceeded for about 7 to 11 cycles. A single record per CDR3 protein comes from TCRdb applying MiXCR to the 5' RACE reads. The sample gives some 1.8 million distinct CDR3 sequences, about 39% of which show up once; approximately 22% is in the top ten. The V segment lost 10 bases and the J segment 3 bases; nucleotides outside the gene matches: 5. Germline V gene sequence: CDR1 ENHRY, CDR2 SYGVKD. CDR3 size: 13 residues. In regard to this clonotype: The antigen is undetermined.

The TCR sequence derives from a human donor in good health. The chain combines TRBV10-3 with TRBJ1-1; the match to TRBD1 covers 10 bases. The source material was blood. The CDR3 DNA reads TGTGCCAGCGGACAGGGGGGTCACACTGAAGCTTTCTTT. It is translated as CASGQGGHTEAFF.